This T cell receptor (beta chain) was identified in a study of blood T cell repertoires in COVID-19 (dated by TCRdb to about 2020). At the level of the whole study: Collaborator samples came from the United States, Italy and Spain and covered acute and convalescent phases of COVID-19. The prospective study material was composed of cDNA or gDNA derived from T cells, B-cell-depleted T cells, or PBMCs. Subjects who had been exposed to COVID-19, were actively infected with it, or had recovered from it provided the deeply sampled blood TCRbeta repertoires that made up the dataset. The repertoires were released in a freely available public database meant as a resource for research on the immune response to SARS-CoV-2. The samples were drawn from two sources: the first 160 participants of the ongoing ImmuneRACE study, and 1,254 subjects contributed by 6 global collaborators. Sample metadata almost always included a de-identified subject ID, COVID-19 status, age in years and sex. Where available, HLA class I and class II types were obtained from metadata supplied by the sample provider rather than from assay-based typing. Results the study describes overall, beyond this receptor: Clinical and demographic metadata were provided uncurated, with the amount varying by source and participant.

The CDR3 runs 15 amino acids, cysteine and phenylalanine included. CDR3 DNA is the only sequence kept; it has 45 bases, read in frame from the first base. V is clipped by 4 bases and J by 0 bases, and the sequence between their germline boundaries is 12 bases long. Taken from the germline V gene, the CDR1 and CDR2 loops are MNHEY and SVGAGI. Whole blood was collected in K2EDTA tubes by collaborating institutions according to the institutions' own protocols. For TCRbeta analysis, collaborator samples were shipped as frozen whole blood, as isolated PBMCs, or as DNA extracted from either sample type. In regard to this clone: The antigen it recognizes is unknown. No clone much larger than this one lies a single base away; base qualities are absent.

The immunoSEQ Assay, a bias-controlled multiplex PCR, was used to amplify TCRbeta CDR3 regions from genomic DNA. In the paper's pipeline: The number of nucleated cells in each sample was estimated from the amplification of reference gene primers within the assay. To quantify the absolute abundance of each unique TCRbeta CDR3 rearrangement, sequence reads were collapsed and filtered. For each sample, productive Simpson clonality was calculated as the square root of Simpson's diversity index over productive rearrangements. The source is immuneACCESS, and TCRdb retained only in-frame sequences with V and J called. Part of the clones is not carried over; for the studies checked, unresolved V genes explain less than half of this, and the remainder is unexplained. From that table come the V and J calls and clone size; the DNA was used to work out D and trimming. The sample profile shows some 80,000 clones; roughly 91% of them were found once. The ten top clones hold about 21% of the sample.

The sequencing sample was made of peripheral blood. Rearrangement joined TRBV6-5 to TRBJ1-1; the D gene is perhaps TRBD1, on 5 matching bases. This clonotype was sampled from a human donor in a cohort sampled during active COVID-19. The nucleotides are TGTGCCAGCAGTTGGGGCGGGACCGTGAACACTGAAGCTTTCTTT. It encodes CASSWGGTVNTEAFF.